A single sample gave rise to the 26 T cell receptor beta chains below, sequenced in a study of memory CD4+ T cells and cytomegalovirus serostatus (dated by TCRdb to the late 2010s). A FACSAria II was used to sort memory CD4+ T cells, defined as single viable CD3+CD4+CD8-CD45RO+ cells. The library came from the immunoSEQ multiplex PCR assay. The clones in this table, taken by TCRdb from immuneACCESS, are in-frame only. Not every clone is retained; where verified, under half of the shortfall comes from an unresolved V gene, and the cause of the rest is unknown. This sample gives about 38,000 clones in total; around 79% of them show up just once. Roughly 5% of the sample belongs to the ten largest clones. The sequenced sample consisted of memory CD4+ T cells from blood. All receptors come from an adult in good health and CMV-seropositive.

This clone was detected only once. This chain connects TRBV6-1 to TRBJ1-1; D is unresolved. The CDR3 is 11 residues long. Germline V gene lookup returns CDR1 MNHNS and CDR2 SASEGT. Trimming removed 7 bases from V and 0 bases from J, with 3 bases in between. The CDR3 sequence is CASKMNTEAFF. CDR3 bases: TGTGCCAGCAAAATGAACACTGAAGCTTTCTTT.

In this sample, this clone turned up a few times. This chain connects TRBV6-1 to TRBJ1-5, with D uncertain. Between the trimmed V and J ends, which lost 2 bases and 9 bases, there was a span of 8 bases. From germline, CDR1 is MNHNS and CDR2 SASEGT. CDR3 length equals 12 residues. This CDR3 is CASSEPPGPQHF. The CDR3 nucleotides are TGTGCCAGCAGTGAACCACCCGGGCCCCAGCATTTT.

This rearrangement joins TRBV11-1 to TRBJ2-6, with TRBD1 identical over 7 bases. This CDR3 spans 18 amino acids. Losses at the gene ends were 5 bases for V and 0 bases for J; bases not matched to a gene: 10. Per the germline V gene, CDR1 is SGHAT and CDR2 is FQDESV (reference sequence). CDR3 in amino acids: CASSPGQRSFSGANVLTF. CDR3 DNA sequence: TGTGCCAGCAGCCCGGGACAGCGGTCGTTCTCTGGGGCCAACGTCCTGACTTTC.

The CDR3 region is CASSRGQGKAEAFF. DNA of the CDR3: TGTGCCAGCAGCCGCGGACAGGGGAAGGCTGAAGCTTTCTTT. The chain carries TRBV7-9 and TRBJ1-1; 9 positions match TRBD1. The length of the CDR3 is 14 residues. The J segment lost 6 bases and the V segment lost 5 bases, leaving 7 bases of the junction unmatched. CDR1 is SEHNR, CDR2 FQNEAQ, per germline (reference sequence).

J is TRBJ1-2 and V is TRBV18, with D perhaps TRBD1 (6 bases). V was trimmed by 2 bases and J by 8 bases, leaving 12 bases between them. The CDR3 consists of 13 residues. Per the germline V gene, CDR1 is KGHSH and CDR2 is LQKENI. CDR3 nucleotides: TGTGCCAGCTCACCAGACTCAGGGGCGGGCTACACCTTC. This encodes CASSPDSGAGYTF.

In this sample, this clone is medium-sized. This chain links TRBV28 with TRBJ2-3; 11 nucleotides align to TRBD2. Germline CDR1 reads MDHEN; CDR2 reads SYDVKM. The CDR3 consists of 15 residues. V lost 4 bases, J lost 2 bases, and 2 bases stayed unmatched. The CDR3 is CASSSSGGHTDTQYF. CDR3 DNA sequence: TGTGCCAGCAGTTCTAGCGGGGGGCACACAGATACGCAGTATTTT.

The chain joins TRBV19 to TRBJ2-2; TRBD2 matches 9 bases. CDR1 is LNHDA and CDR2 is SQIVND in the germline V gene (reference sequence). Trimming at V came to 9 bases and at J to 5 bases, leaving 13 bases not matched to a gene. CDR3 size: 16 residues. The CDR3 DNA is TGTGCCAGCACTCGGGCTAGCGGGGCCGGAACCGGGGAGCTGTTTTTT. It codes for CASTRASGAGTGELFF.

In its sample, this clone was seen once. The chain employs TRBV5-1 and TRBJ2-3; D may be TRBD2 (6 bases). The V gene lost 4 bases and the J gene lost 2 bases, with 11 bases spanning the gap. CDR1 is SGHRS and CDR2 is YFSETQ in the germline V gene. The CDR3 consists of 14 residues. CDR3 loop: CASSRGDPTDTQYF. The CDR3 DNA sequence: TGCGCCAGCAGCCGCGGGGACCCCACAGATACGCAGTATTTT. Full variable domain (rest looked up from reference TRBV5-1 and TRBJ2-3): KAGVTQTPRYLIKTRGQQVTLSCSPISGHRSVSWYQQTPGQGLQFLFEYFSETQRNKGNFPGRFSGRQFSNSRSEMNVSTLELGDSALYLCASSRGDPTDTQYFGPGTRLTVL.

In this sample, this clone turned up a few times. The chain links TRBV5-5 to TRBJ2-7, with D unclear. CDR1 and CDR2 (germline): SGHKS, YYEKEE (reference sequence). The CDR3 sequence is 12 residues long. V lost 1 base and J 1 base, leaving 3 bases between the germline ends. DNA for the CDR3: TGTGCCAGCAGCTTGAATTCCTACGAGCAGTACTTC. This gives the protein CASSLNSYEQYF.

The CDR3, as DNA: TGTGCCAGCAGCTTAATTGAGACTAGCACAGATACGCAGTATTTT. This translates into CASSLIETSTDTQYF. The genes are TRBV11-2 and TRBJ2-3; no definite D call. Trimming removed 2 bases at V and 0 bases at J, with 9 bases between. This CDR3 comprises 15 residues. The germline V gene has CDR1 SGHAT and CDR2 FQNNGV.

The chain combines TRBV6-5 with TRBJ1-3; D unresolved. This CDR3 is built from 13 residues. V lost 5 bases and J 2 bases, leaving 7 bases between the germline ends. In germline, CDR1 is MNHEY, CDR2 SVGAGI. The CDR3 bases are TGTGCCAGCAGTCGGATACCTGGAAACACCATATATTTT. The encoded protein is CASSRIPGNTIYF.

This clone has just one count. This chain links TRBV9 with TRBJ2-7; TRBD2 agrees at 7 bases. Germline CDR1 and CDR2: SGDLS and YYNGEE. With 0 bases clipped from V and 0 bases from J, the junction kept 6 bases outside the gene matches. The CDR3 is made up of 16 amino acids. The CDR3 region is CASSVEGSGYSYEQYF. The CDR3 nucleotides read TGTGCCAGCAGCGTAGAGGGTAGCGGGTACTCCTACGAGCAGTACTTC.

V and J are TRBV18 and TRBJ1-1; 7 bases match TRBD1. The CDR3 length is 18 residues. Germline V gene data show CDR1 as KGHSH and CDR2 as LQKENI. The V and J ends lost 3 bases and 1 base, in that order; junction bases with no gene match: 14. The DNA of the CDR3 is TGTGCCAGCTCACCGTCTTCGAAACAGGGGACGTCGAACACTGAAGCTTTCTTT. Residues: CASSPSSKQGTSNTEAFF.

The CDR3 reads CASSLVVGGPSTGELFF. CDR3 nucleotide sequence: TGTGCCAGCAGCTTAGTAGTTGGAGGGCCGAGCACCGGGGAGCTGTTTTTT. The chain has TRBV7-6 and TRBJ2-2; a possible D gene is TRBD2 (6 bases). CDR1 is SGHVS and CDR2 is FNYEAQ in the germline V gene. With 1 base removed from V and 4 bases from J, the gap between germline ends came to 16 bases. This CDR3 region has 17 residues.

The CDR3 reads CASSPGLYSNQPQHF. CDR3 nucleotide sequence: TGTGCCAGCAGCCCCGGGCTCTATAGCAATCAGCCCCAGCATTTT. This chain links TRBV9 with TRBJ1-5; D not resolved. The V gene lost 4 bases and the J gene lost 0 bases, with 11 bases spanning the gap. From germline, CDR1 is SGDLS and CDR2 YYNGEE. CDR3 length: 15 residues. The full variable domain, with the rest looked up from reference TRBV9 and TRBJ1-5, is DSGVTQTPKHLITATGQRVTLRCSPRSGDLSVYWYQQSLDQGLQFLIQYYNGEERAKGNILERFSAQQFPDLHSELNLSSLELGDSALYFCASSPGLYSNQPQHFGDGTRLSIL.

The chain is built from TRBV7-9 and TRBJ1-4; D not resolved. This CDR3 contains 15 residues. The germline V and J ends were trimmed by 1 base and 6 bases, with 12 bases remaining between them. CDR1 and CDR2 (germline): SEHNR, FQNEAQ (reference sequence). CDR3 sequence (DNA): TGTGCCAGCAGCTTAGGGGGAGGGATTGATGAAAAACTGTTTTTT. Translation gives CASSLGGGIDEKLFF. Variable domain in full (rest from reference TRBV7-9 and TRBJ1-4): DTGVSQNPRHKITKRGQNVTFRCDPISEHNRLYWYRQTLGQGPEFLTYFQNEAQLEKSRLLSDRFSAERPKGSFSTLEIQRTEQGDSAMYLCASSLGGGIDEKLFFGSGTQLSVL.

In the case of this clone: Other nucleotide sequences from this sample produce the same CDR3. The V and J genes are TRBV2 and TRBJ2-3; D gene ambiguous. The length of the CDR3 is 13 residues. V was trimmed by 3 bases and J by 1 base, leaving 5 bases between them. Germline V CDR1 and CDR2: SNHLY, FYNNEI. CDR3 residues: CASSEDGTDTQYF. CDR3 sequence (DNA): TGTGCCAGCAGTGAGGACGGCACAGATACGCAGTATTTT. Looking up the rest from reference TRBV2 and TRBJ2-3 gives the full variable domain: EPEVTQTPSHQVTQMGQEVILRCVPISNHLYFYWYRQILGQKVEFLVSFYNNEISEKSEIFDDQFSVERPDGSNFTLKIRSTKLEDSAMYFCASSEDGTDTQYFGPGTRLTVL.

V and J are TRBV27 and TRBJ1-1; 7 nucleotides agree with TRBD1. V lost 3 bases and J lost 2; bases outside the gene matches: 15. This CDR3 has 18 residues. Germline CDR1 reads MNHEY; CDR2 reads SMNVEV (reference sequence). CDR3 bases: TGTGCCAGCAGTTTGGACTCCCTTTTAGGACAGGCAAACACTGAAGCTTTCTTT. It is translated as CASSLDSLLGQANTEAFF.

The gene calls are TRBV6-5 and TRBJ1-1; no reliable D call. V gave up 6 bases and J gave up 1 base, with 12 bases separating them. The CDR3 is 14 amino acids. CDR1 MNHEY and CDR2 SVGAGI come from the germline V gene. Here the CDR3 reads CASRAALRNTEAFF. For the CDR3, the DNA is TGTGCCAGCAGGGCAGCTCTGAGGAACACTGAAGCTTTCTTT.

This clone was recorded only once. The CDR3 region has the DNA TGTGCCAGCAGTAACTTATACAGGGACACTGAAGCTTTCTTT. This translates into CASSNLYRDTEAFF. J is TRBJ1-1 and V is TRBV25-1; the D gene is possibly TRBD1 (6 bases). The CDR3 covers 14 residues. Germline CDR1 and CDR2: MGHDK and SYGVNS. With 5 bases removed from V and 3 bases from J, the gap between germline ends came to 13 bases.

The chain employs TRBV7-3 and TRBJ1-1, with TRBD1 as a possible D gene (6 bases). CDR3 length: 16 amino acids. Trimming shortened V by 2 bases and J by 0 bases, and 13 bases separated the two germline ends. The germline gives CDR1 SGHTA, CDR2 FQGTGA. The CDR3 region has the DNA TGTGCCAGCAGCTTAGGTGGGGGGCGGATGAACACTGAAGCTTTCTTT. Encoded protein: CASSLGGGRMNTEAFF.

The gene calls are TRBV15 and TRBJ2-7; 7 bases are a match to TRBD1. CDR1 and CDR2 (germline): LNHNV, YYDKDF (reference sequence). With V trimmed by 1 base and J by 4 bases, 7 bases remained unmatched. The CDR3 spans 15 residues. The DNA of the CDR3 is TGTGCCACCAGCAGAGGCCAACGGGACAGTTACGAGCAGTACTTC. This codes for CATSRGQRDSYEQYF.

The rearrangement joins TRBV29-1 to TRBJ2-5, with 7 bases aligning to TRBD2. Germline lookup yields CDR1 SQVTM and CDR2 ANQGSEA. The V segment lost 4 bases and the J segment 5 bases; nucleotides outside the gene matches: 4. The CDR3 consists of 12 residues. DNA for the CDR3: TGCAGCGTTGTATCCGGGGGGGAGACCCAGTACTTC. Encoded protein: CSVVSGGETQYF.

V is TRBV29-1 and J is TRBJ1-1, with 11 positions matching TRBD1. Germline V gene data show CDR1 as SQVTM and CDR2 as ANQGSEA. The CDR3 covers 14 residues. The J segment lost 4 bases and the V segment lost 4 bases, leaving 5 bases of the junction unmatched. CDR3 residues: CSVVLGTGGTEAFF. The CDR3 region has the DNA TGCAGCGTTGTTCTTGGGACAGGGGGCACTGAAGCTTTCTTT.

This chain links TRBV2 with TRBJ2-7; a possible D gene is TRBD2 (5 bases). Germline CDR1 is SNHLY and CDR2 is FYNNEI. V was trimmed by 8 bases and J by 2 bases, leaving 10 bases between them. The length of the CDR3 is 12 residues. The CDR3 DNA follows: TGTGCCAGCGGAGACGGGACCTACGAGCAGTACTTC. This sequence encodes CASGDGTYEQYF.

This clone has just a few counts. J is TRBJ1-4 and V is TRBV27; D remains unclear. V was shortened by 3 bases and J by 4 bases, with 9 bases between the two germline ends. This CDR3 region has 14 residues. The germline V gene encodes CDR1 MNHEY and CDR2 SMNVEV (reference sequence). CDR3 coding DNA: TGTGCCAGCAGTTTTAACGGGATTAATGAAAAACTGTTTTTT. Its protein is CASSFNGINEKLFF.